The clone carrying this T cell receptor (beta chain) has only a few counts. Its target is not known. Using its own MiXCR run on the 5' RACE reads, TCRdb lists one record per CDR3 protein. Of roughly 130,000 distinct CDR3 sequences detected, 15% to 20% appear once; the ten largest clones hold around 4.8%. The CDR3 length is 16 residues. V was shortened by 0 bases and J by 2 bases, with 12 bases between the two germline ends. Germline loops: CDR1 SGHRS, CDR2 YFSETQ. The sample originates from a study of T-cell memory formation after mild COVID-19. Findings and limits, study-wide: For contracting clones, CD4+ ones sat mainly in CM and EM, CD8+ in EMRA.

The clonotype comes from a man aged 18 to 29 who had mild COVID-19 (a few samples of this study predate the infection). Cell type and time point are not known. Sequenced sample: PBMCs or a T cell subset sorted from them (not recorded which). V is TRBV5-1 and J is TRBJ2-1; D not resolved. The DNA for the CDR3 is TGCGCCAGCAGCTTGGCCCTATGGGTCCCCTACAATGAGCAGTTCTTC. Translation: CASSLALWVPYNEQFF.